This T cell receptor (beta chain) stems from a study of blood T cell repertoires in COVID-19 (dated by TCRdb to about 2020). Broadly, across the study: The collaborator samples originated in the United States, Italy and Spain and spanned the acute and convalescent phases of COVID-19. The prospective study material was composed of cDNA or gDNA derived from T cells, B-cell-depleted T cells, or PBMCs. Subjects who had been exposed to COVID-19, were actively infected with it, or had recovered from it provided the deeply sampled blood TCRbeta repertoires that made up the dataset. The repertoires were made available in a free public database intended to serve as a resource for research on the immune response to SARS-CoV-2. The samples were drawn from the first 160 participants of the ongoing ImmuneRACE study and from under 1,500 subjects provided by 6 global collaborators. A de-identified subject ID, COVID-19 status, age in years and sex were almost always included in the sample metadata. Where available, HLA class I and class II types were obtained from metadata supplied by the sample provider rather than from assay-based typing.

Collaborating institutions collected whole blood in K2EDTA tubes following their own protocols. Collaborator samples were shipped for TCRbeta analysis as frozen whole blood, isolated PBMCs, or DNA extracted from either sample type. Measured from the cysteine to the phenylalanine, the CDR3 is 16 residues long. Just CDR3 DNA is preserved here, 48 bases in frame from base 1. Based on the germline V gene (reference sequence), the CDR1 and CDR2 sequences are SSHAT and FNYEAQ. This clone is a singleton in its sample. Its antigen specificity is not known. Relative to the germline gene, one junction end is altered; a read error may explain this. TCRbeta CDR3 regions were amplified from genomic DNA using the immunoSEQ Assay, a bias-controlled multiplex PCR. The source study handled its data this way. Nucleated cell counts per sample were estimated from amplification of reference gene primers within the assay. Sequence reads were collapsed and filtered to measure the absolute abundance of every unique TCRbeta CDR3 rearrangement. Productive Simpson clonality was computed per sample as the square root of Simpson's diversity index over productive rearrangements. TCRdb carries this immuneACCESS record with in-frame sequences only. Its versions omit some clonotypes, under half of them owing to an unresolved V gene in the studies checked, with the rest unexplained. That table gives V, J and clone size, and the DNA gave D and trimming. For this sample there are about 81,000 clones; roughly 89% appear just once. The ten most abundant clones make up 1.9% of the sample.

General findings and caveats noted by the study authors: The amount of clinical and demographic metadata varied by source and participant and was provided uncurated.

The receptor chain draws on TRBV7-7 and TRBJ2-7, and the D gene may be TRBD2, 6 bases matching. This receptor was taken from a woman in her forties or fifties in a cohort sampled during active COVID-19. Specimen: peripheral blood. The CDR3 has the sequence CASSRKNRSGSYEQYF. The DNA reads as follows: TGTGCTAGCAGCCGGAAGAACCGGAGCGGGTCATACGAGCAGTACTTC.